These 29 T cell receptor beta chains were sequenced from one sample in a study of blood T cell repertoires in COVID-19. Sequencing used immunoSEQ multiplex PCR; TCRdb keeps in-frame clones, though not all of them. The data show more than 350,000 clones, with around nine tenths seen just once and approximately 1.5% held by the top ten. The sequenced sample was PBMCs or T cells enriched from blood (not recorded which). The receptors come from a woman between 18 and 29 years old who had been exposed to COVID-19.

This chain connects TRBV9 to TRBJ1-1; D gene uncertain. Germline CDR1 and CDR2: SGDLS and YYNGEE. CDR3 size: 15 residues. V was trimmed by 2 bases and J by 4 bases, leaving 15 bases between them. The CDR3 region has the DNA TGTGCCAGCAGCGTCTCCCCGTCGTTCGGCACTGAAGCTTTCTTT. The encoded protein is CASSVSPSFGTEAFF.

The genes are TRBV30 and TRBJ1-2; D is uncertain. V dropped 0 bases and J dropped 4 bases, with 15 bases sitting between them. Germline loops: CDR1 GTSNPN, CDR2 SVGIG (reference sequence). This CDR3 has 15 amino acids. CDR3 sequence (DNA): TGTGCCTGGAGTGTACTCCCGGGAGAGGGCTATGGCTACACCTTC. As protein: CAWSVLPGEGYGYTF.

The V and J genes are TRBV7-6 and TRBJ1-1; a possible D gene is TRBD1 (6 bases). Trimming stripped 5 bases from V and 1 base from J, with 14 bases between. Germline loops: CDR1 SGHVS, CDR2 FNYEAQ. The CDR3 has 15 residues. In nucleotides, the CDR3 is TGTGCCAGCAGCGCGGCCGGGACACAGAACACTGAAGCTTTCTTT. Translation: CASSAAGTQNTEAFF.

The chain couples TRBV5-6 to TRBJ2-3; 8 bases agree with TRBD2. After removal of 2 bases from V and 11 bases from J, the junction contained 13 bases not matched to a gene. The CDR3 is 15 residues long. CDR1 and CDR2 from the germline V gene are SGHDT and YYEEEE. The CDR3, as DNA: TGTGCCAGCAGCTTCTTACAAGGGACTAGTCGGGGGCAGTATTTT. It is translated as CASSFLQGTSRGQYF.

The chain recombines TRBV5-1 with TRBJ1-5, with no clear D. The germline CDR1 and CDR2 sequences are SGHRS and YFSETQ. V shed 0 bases and J shed 4 bases, with 5 bases lying between them. The CDR3 length is 13 residues. The chain's CDR3 is CASSLDSNQPQHF. The CDR3 region has the DNA TGCGCCAGCAGCTTGGACAGTAATCAGCCCCAGCATTTT.

CDR3 sequence: CATSLSSGSSPLHF. In DNA, the CDR3 is TGTGCCACCAGCCTCTCTTCTGGGAGTTCACCCCTCCACTTT. This chain links TRBV15 with TRBJ1-6; D gene ambiguous. The CDR3 has 14 amino acids. Trimming pared 5 bases from V and 9 bases from J, leaving 14 bases between. CDR1 is LNHNV, CDR2 YYDKDF, per germline (reference sequence).

The chain employs TRBV27 and TRBJ2-7; 8 nucleotides line up with TRBD1. The V gene end was trimmed by 6 bases and the J gene end by 0 bases; junction bases not matched to a gene: 7. Germline V lookup: CDR1 MNHEY, CDR2 SMNVEV (reference sequence). The CDR3 runs to 15 residues. As DNA, the CDR3 is TGTGCCAGCAGCAAGGGACAGGCCAGCTCCTACGAGCAGTACTTC. Translated, it gives CASSKGQASSYEQYF.

The chain employs TRBV6-5 and TRBJ2-5, with 10 nucleotides matching TRBD2. Germline lookup yields CDR1 MNHEY and CDR2 SVGAGI. The CDR3 spans 15 residues. The CDR3 region has the DNA TGTGCTACAGATTCAAGACTAGCGGGTCCGGAGACCCAGTACTTC. The encoded protein is CATDSRLAGPETQYF.

J is TRBJ2-7 and V is TRBV4-2; possible D gene TRBD2, 6 bases. The CDR3 is made up of 16 amino acids. Trimming shortened V by 2 bases and J by 0 bases, and 14 bases separated the two germline ends. Germline lookup yields CDR1 LGHNA and CDR2 YNFKEQ. The CDR3 sequence: CASSQLVASASYEQYF. The CDR3 DNA sequence: TGTGCCAGCAGCCAACTCGTGGCTAGCGCCTCCTACGAGCAGTACTTC.

The gene calls are TRBV19 and TRBJ1-1; TRBD1 agrees at 9 bases. The V gene's germline CDR1 is LNHDA and CDR2 SQIVND (reference sequence). V lost 5 bases and J lost 9; bases outside the gene matches: 13. CDR3 size: 15 residues. The CDR3 here is CASSPRGTGREKAFF. As DNA, the CDR3 is TGTGCCAGTAGTCCTCGTGGGACAGGGAGGGAGAAAGCTTTCTTT.

The V gene is TRBV19, the J gene TRBJ2-3; 10 bases are a match to TRBD2. V lost 4 bases, J lost 2 bases, and 6 bases stayed unmatched. The CDR3 is 16 amino acids. Germline V gives CDR1 LNHDA, CDR2 SQIVND (reference sequence). CDR3 in amino acids: CASSTRTSGDTDTQYF. The CDR3 coding sequence is TGTGCCAGTAGTACCCGGACTAGCGGAGACACAGATACGCAGTATTTT.

This chain uses TRBV29-1 with TRBJ1-2; 8 positions agree with TRBD1. The CDR3 spans 12 residues. V shed 7 bases and J 6 bases; nucleotides not matched to a gene: 7. Germline lookup yields CDR1 SQVTM and CDR2 ANQGSEA. The CDR3 reads CSAQTGGNGYTF. The CDR3 DNA sequence: TGCAGCGCCCAAACAGGGGGTAATGGCTACACCTTC.

This clone was picked up one time. The gene calls are TRBV24-1 and TRBJ2-7; 8 nucleotides agree with TRBD1. The CDR3 is 15 amino acids. CDR1 is KGHDR and CDR2 is SFDVKD in the germline V gene. J lost 3 bases, V lost 2 bases, and 5 bases had no gene match. Here the CDR3 reads CATSDSRTGYYEQYF. The DNA for the CDR3 is TGTGCCACCAGTGATTCTAGGACAGGGTACTACGAGCAGTACTTC.

The chain couples TRBV7-9 to TRBJ1-1; D unclear. Trimming removed 5 bases from V and 11 bases from J, with 15 bases in between. Per the germline V gene, CDR1 is SEHNR and CDR2 is FQNEAQ (reference sequence). This CDR3 is built from 12 residues. CDR3 sequence reads: CASSPREGPAFF. In nucleotides, the CDR3 is TGTGCCAGCAGCCCGAGAGAGGGCCCGGCTTTCTTT.

V is TRBV7-9 and J is TRBJ2-7, with D perhaps matching TRBD2 (5 bases). Trimming stripped 4 bases from V and 4 bases from J, with 11 bases between. Germline V gene sequence: CDR1 SEHNR, CDR2 FQNEAQ (reference sequence). The CDR3 covers 13 residues. This chain's CDR3 is CASSSSTGYEQYF. As DNA, the CDR3 is TGTGCCAGCAGCTCGTCGACGGGGTACGAGCAGTACTTC.

The chain is built from TRBV7-8 and TRBJ1-2; possibly TRBD1 for D (5 bases). The CDR3 has 11 residues. Germline lookup yields CDR1 SGHVS and CDR2 FQNEAQ. V lost 7 bases, J lost 8 bases, and 11 bases lay in between. CDR3 coding DNA: TGTGCCAGCACCGGAGGGGTAGGCTACACCTTC. Its translation is CASTGGVGYTF.

V is TRBV18 and J is TRBJ1-2, with D tentatively TRBD1 (5 bases). The V end was cut by 0 bases, the J end by 8 bases, with 7 bases between. CDR1 KGHSH and CDR2 LQKENI come from the germline V gene. The CDR3 has 12 amino acids. The DNA of the CDR3 is TGTGCCAGCTCACCACCCGACAGCGGCTACACCTTC. This sequence encodes CASSPPDSGYTF.

V is TRBV5-8 and J is TRBJ1-5; the D gene is possibly TRBD1 (5 bases). CDR1 SGHTS and CDR2 YDEGEE come from the germline V gene. Trimming took 4 bases from V and 0 from J, leaving 17 bases between them. CDR3 length: 17 residues. The CDR3 DNA reads TGTGCCAGCAGCCAACTAACGATAGGGGATAGCAATCAGCCCCAGCATTTT. This gives the protein CASSQLTIGDSNQPQHF.

The V call is TRBV5-1, the J call TRBJ2-7, with 9 bases matching TRBD1. The V and J ends lost 3 bases and 4 bases, in that order; junction bases with no gene match: 5. The germline gives CDR1 SGHRS, CDR2 YFSETQ. This CDR3 has 14 residues. CDR3 nucleotide sequence: TGCGCCAGCAGCTATCCAGGGACAGGGTACGAGCAGTACTTC. Amino acid sequence: CASSYPGTGYEQYF.

The chain recombines TRBV18 with TRBJ2-7, with D possibly TRBD1 on 6 matching bases. The CDR3 is 16 amino acids. Trimming cost V 2 bases and J 3 bases, with 17 bases left between them. Germline-derived CDR1 and CDR2 are KGHSH and LQKENI. CDR3: CASSPSGAQRVYEQYF. CDR3 nucleotide sequence: TGTGCCAGCTCACCATCAGGGGCGCAGCGCGTCTACGAGCAGTACTTC.

This rearrangement joins TRBV5-1 to TRBJ2-1; D remains ambiguous. There are 14 residues in the CDR3. V lost 1 base, J lost 0 bases, and 5 bases lay in between. CDR1 and CDR2 (germline): SGHRS, YFSETQ. CDR3 in amino acids: CASSLYYSYNEQFF. CDR3 DNA: TGCGCCAGCAGCTTGTACTACTCCTACAATGAGCAGTTCTTC.

Points on this clone: The same CDR3 also results from other DNA sequences found in this sample. V usage is TRBV9 and J usage is TRBJ2-3, with 9 bases fitting TRBD2. This CDR3 is 14 amino acids long. V gave up 0 bases and J gave up 4 bases; unmatched junction bases: 0. CDR1 SGDLS and CDR2 YYNGEE come from the germline V gene. In DNA form, the CDR3 reads TGTGCCAGCAGCGTAGGACTAGCGGCAGATACGCAGTATTTT. This sequence encodes CASSVGLAADTQYF.

This clone has a single count. The rearrangement joins TRBV7-2 to TRBJ2-1; 9 bases agree with TRBD2. The CDR3 totals 15 residues. V lost 1 base to trimming and J lost 8 bases; unmatched junction nucleotides: 6. Germline-derived CDR1 and CDR2 are SGHTA and FQGNSA. CDR3: CASSLGGGARDEQFF. DNA of the CDR3: TGTGCCAGCAGCTTAGGCGGGGGGGCAAGGGATGAGCAGTTCTTC.

This clone appeared a single time. The chain recombines TRBV4-2 with TRBJ2-3; 8 nucleotides match TRBD1. The CDR3 extends over 16 amino acids. Germline CDR1 and CDR2: LGHNA and YNFKEQ. V shed 1 base, J shed 1 base, and the junction held 4 bases outside the gene matches. The CDR3 region is CASSQVVGQGTDTQYF. In DNA form, the CDR3 reads TGTGCCAGCAGCCAAGTAGTGGGACAGGGCACAGATACGCAGTATTTT.

V is TRBV27 and J is TRBJ1-2; 7 bases match TRBD1. CDR1 and CDR2 from the germline V gene are MNHEY and SMNVEV (reference sequence). The CDR3 is 16 residues long. J was trimmed by 4 bases and V by 5 bases; bases with no gene match: 13. In DNA form, the CDR3 reads TGTGCCAGCAGTCTCTCAGGGGGGCCAAGACTCTATGGCTACACCTTC. It is translated as CASSLSGGPRLYGYTF.

This chain joins TRBV6-1 and TRBJ2-7, with 10 bases lining up with TRBD2. The CDR3 runs to 14 residues. J was trimmed by 7 bases and V by 2 bases; bases with no gene match: 5. Germline assignment: CDR1 MNHNS and CDR2 SASEGT. The CDR3 nucleotides read TGTGCCAGCAGTGAACTAGCGGGAGTGGGGGAGCAGTACTTC. It specifies CASSELAGVGEQYF.

The chain recombines TRBV24-1 with TRBJ1-1, with D tentatively TRBD1 (5 bases). Deletions cut 7 bases from V and 0 bases from J, with 8 bases between. Germline-derived CDR1 and CDR2 are KGHDR and SFDVKD. The CDR3 is made up of 13 amino acids. CDR3 in amino acids: CATRDKMNTEAFF. The CDR3 DNA sequence: TGTGCCACCAGGGACAAAATGAACACTGAAGCTTTCTTT.

This chain joins TRBV19 and TRBJ1-1; maybe TRBD1 (5 bases). V was shortened by 5 bases and J by 4 bases, with 11 bases between the two germline ends. CDR1 is LNHDA, CDR2 SQIVND, per germline (reference sequence). The CDR3 extends over 13 amino acids. CDR3 DNA: TGTGCCAGTAGTTGGCGGGGACCCACTGAAGCTTTCTTT. Its protein product is CASSWRGPTEAFF.

The table lists this clone with a few counts. The chain uses TRBV6-5 and TRBJ2-1; D perhaps matches TRBD2 (5 bases). The ends were cut back, 2 bases at V and 7 bases at J, with 15 bases in the middle. Germline lookup yields CDR1 MNHEY and CDR2 SVGAGI. The CDR3 runs 15 residues. The CDR3 is CASSYGPGLLNEQFF. The CDR3 nucleotides read TGTGCCAGCAGTTACGGGCCCGGACTCCTAAATGAGCAGTTCTTC.